Sequencing of this TCR beta chain was carried out in a study of T cells in Graves' hyperthyroidism and ophthalmopathy. This clonotype was observed at least ten times. Its specificity is unknown. V dropped 3 bases and J dropped 6 bases, with 21 bases sitting between them. This CDR3 comprises 17 residues. CDR1 is MDHEN and CDR2 is SYDVKM in the germline V gene. The authors took PBMCs from over 8.5 ml fresh peripheral blood. Study findings and constraints: Through a model of 13 V-J features, ophthalmopathy was separated from stable hyperthyroidism. Appearing also in blood were most of the thyroid clonotypes expanded above 0.001.

There were TCR beta CDR3 regions amplified from RNA transcripts. The HTBI primer set was used in a first-round RT-PCR of the TCR CDR3. One entry per CDR3 protein, called by TCRdb with MiXCR from the multiplex PCR reads. The data contain 450,000 to 650,000 distinct CDR3 sequences, 14% of them seen just once; the ten biggest clones take up around 7%. Sequenced input: blood. This TCR was sampled from a woman between 18 and 29 years old with Graves' ophthalmopathy. The chain carries TRBV28 and TRBJ1-5; D is ambiguous. The CDR3 DNA sequence: TGTGCCAGCAGTTTGTCTCTCCCTTCGGGGAATAGTCAGCCCCAGCATTTT. Translating gives CASSLSLPSGNSQPQHF.